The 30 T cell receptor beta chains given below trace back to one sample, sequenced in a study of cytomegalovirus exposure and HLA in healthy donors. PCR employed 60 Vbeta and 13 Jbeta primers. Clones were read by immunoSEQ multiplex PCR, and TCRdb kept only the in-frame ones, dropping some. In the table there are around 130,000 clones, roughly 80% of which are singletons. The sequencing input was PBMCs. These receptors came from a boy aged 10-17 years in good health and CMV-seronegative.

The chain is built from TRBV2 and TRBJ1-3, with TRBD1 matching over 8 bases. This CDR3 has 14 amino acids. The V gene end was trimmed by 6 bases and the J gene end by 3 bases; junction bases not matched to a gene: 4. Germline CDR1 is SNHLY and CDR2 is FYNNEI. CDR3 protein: CASSPDRGGNTIYF. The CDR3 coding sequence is TGTGCCAGCAGCCCCGACAGGGGTGGAAACACCATATATTTT.

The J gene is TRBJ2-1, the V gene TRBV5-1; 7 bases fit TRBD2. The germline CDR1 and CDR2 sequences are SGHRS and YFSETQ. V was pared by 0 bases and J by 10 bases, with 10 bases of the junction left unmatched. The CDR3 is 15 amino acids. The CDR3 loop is CASSLVAGPGMEQFF. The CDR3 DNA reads TGCGCCAGCAGCTTGGTAGCGGGCCCCGGCATGGAGCAGTTCTTC.

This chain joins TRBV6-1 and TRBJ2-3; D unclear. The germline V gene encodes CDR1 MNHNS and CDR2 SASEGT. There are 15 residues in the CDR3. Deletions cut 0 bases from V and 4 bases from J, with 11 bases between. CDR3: CASSEARRVADTQYF. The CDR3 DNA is TGTGCCAGCAGTGAAGCGAGGCGCGTCGCAGATACGCAGTATTTT.

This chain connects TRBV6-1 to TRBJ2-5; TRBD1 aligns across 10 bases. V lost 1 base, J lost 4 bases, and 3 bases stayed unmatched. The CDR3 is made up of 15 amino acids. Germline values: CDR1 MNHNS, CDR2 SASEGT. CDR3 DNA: TGTGCCAGCAGTGAAGGGACAGGGGGTTCAGAGACCCAGTACTTC. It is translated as CASSEGTGGSETQYF.

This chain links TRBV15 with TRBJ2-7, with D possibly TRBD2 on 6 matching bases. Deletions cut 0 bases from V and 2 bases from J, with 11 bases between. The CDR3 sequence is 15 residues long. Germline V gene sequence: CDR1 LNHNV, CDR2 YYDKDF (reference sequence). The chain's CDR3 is CATSREAGPTYEQYF. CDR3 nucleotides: TGTGCCACCAGCAGAGAGGCGGGGCCCACCTACGAGCAGTACTTC.

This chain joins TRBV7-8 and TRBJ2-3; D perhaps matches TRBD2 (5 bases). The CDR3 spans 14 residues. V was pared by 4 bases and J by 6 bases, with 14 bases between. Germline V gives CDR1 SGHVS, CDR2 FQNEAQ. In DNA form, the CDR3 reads TGTGCCAGCAGCTCCTCATCGAGGGATGATACGCAGTATTTT. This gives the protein CASSSSSRDDTQYF. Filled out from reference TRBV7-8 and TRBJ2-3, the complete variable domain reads GAGVSQSPRYKVAKRGQDVALRCDPISGHVSLFWYQQALGQGPEFLTYFQNEAQLDKSGLPSDRFFAERPEGSVSTLKIQRTQQEDSAVYLCASSSSSRDDTQYFGPGTRLTVL.

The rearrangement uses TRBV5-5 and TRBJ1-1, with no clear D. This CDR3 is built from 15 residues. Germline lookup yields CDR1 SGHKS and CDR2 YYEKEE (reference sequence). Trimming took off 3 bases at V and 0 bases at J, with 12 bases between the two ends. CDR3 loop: CASSSIDMMNTEAFF. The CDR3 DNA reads TGTGCCAGCAGCTCCATAGACATGATGAACACTGAAGCTTTCTTT.

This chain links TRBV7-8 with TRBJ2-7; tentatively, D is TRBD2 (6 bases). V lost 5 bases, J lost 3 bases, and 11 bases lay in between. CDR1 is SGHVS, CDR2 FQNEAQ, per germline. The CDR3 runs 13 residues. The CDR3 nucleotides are TGTGCCAGCAGCCCCCGGGGGAGCTACGAGCAGTACTTC. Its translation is CASSPRGSYEQYF.

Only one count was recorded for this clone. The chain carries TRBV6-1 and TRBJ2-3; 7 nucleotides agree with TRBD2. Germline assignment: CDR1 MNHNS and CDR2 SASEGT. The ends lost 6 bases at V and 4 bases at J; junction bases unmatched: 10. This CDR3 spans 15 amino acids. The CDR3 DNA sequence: TGTGCCAGCAGCCGGACTAGAGGGTTTGCAGATACGCAGTATTTT. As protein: CASSRTRGFADTQYF.

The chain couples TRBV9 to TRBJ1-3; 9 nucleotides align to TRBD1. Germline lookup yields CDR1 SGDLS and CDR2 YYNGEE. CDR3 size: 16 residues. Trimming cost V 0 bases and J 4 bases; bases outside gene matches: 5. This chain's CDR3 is CASSVGIGTGGNTIYF. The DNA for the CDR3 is TGTGCCAGCAGCGTAGGAATCGGGACAGGGGGAAACACCATATATTTT.

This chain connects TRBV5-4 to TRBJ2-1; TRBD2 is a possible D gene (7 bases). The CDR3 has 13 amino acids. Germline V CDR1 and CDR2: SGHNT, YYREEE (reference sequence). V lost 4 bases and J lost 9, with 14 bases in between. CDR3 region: CASSPGGDGEQFF. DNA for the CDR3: TGTGCCAGCAGCCCGGGGGGCGACGGTGAGCAGTTCTTC.

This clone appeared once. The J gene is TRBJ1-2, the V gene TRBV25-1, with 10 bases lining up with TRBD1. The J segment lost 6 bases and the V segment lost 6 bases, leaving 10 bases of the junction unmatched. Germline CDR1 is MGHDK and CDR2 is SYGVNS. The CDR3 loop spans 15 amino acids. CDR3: CASSETGTGENGYTF. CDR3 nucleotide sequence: TGTGCCAGCAGCGAAACCGGGACAGGGGAAAATGGCTACACCTTC.

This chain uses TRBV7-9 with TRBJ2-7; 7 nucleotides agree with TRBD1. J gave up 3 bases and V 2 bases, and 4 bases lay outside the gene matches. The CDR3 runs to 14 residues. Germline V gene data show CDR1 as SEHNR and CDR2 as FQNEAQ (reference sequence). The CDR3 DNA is TGTGCCAGCAGCTTATCTAACAGGGGCTACGAGCAGTACTTC. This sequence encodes CASSLSNRGYEQYF.

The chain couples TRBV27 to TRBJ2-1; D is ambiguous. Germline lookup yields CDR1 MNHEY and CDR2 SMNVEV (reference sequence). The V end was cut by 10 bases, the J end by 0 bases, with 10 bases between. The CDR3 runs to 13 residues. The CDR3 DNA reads TGTGCCACCAGACTTAGCTCCTACAATGAGCAGTTCTTC. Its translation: CATRLSSYNEQFF.

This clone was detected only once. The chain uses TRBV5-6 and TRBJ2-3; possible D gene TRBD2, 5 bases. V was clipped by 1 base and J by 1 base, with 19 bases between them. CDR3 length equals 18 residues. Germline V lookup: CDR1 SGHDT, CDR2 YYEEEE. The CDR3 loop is CASSLRLAGSGGTDTQYF. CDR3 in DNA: TGTGCCAGCAGCTTGCGTCTGGCGGGCTCCGGGGGCACAGATACGCAGTATTTT.

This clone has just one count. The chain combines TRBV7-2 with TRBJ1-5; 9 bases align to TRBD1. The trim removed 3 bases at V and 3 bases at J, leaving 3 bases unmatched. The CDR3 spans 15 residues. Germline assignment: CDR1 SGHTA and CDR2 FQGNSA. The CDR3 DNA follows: TGTGCCAGCAGCTTGGGACAGGGAGACAATCAGCCCCAGCATTTT. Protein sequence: CASSLGQGDNQPQHF.

DNA for the CDR3: TGTGCCAGCAGCTTGGAGGGGGGGGCCTACGAGCAGTACTTC. Encoded protein: CASSLEGGAYEQYF. V usage is TRBV5-4 and J usage is TRBJ2-7, with D tentatively TRBD2 (7 bases). The length of the CDR3 is 14 residues. The V gene's germline CDR1 is SGHNT and CDR2 YYREEE (reference sequence). The ends were cut back, 0 bases at V and 2 bases at J, with 9 bases in the middle.

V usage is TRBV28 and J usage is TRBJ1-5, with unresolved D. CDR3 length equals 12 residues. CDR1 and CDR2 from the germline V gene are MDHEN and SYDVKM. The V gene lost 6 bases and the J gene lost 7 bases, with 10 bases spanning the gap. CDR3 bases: TGTGCCAGCAGCGTGGGGAGCCAGCCCCAGCATTTT. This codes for CASSVGSQPQHF.

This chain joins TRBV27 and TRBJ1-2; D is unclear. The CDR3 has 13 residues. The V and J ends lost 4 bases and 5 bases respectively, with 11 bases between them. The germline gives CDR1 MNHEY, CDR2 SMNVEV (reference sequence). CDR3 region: CASSSSVTYGYTF. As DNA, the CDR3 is TGTGCCAGCAGTTCCTCAGTTACGTATGGCTACACCTTC.

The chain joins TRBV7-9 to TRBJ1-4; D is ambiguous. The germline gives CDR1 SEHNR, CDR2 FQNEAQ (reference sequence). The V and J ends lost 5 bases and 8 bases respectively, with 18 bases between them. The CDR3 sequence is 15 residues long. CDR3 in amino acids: CASSQAVRLNEKLFF. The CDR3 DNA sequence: TGTGCCAGCAGCCAAGCTGTGAGGCTTAACGAAAAACTGTTTTTT.

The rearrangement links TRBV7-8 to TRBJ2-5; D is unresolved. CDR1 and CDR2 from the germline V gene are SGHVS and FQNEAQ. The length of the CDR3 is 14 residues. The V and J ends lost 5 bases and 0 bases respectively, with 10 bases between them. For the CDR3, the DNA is TGTGCCAGCAGCACCACTCGGTACCAAGAGACCCAGTACTTC. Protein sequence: CASSTTRYQETQYF. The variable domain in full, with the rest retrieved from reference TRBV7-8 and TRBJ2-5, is GAGVSQSPRYKVAKRGQDVALRCDPISGHVSLFWYQQALGQGPEFLTYFQNEAQLDKSGLPSDRFFAERPEGSVSTLKIQRTQQEDSAVYLCASSTTRYQETQYFGPGTRLLVL.

The CDR3 nucleotides read TGTGCCAGTAGTTCAGGCGGGAGCGGGCTCCCGTTCTTC. As protein: CASSSGGSGLPFF. The gene calls are TRBV19 and TRBJ2-1, with 7 bases aligning to TRBD2. V lost 5 bases to trimming and J lost 15 bases; unmatched junction nucleotides: 13. Germline CDR1 LNHDA, CDR2 SQIVND (reference sequence). The length of the CDR3 is 13 residues.

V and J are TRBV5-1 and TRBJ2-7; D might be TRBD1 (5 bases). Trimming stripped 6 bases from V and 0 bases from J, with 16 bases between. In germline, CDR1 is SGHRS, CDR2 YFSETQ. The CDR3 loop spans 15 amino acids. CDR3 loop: CASTPLLTDSYEQYF. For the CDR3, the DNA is TGCGCCAGCACCCCTCTATTGACAGACTCCTACGAGCAGTACTTC.

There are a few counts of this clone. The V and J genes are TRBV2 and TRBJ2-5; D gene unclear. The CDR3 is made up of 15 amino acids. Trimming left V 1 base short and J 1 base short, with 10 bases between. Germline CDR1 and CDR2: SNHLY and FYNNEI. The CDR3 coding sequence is TGTGCCAGCAGTGAAGTCAGCGAGAGCCAAGAGACCCAGTACTTC. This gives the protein CASSEVSESQETQYF.

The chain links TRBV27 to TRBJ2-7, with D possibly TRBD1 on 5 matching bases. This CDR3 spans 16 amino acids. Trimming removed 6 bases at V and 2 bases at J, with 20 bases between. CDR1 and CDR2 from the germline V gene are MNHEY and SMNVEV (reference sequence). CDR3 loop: CASSPTGAAYTYEQYF. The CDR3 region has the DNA TGTGCCAGCAGCCCGACTGGGGCAGCATATACCTACGAGCAGTACTTC.

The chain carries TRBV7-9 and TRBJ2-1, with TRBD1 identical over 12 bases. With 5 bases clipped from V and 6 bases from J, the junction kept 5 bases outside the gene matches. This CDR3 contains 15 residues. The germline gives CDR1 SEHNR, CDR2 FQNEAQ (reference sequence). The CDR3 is CASSHRDRGPNEQFF. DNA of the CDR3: TGTGCCAGCAGCCACCGGGACAGGGGGCCCAATGAGCAGTTCTTC.

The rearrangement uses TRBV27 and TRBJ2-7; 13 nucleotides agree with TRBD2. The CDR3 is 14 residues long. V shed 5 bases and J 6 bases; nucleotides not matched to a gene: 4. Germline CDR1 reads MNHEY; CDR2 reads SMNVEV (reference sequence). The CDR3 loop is CASSRGLAGSEQYF. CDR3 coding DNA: TGTGCCAGCAGTAGGGGACTAGCGGGAAGCGAGCAGTACTTC.

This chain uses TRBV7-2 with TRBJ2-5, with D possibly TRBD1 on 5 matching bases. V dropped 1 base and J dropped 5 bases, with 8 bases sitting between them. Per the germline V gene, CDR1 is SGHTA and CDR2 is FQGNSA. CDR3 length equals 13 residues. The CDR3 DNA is TGTGCCAGCAGCTTAGTCAGGGCGGAGACCCAGTACTTC. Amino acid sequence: CASSLVRAETQYF.

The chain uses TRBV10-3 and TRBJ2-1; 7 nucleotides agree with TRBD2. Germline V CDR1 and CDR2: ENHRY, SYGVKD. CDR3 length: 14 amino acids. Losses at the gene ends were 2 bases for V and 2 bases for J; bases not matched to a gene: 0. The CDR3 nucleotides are TGTGCCATCAGTGAGAGCGGGGCCTACAATGAGCAGTTCTTC. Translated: CAISESGAYNEQFF.

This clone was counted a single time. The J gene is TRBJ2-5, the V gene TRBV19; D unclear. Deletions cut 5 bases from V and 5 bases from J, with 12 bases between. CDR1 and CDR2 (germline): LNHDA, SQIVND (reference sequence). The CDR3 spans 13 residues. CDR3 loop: CASSPTSTETQYF. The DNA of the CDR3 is TGTGCCAGTAGTCCCACGAGCACGGAGACCCAGTACTTC.